The 23 T cell receptor beta chains below come from one sample, sequenced in a study of radiotherapy plus CTLA-4 blockade in lung cancer. Some clones are missing from TCRdb's copy, which holds only in-frame ones; the method was immunoSEQ multiplex PCR. Of around 82,000 clones listed, under 90% are singletons. The sequencing used peripheral blood, collected from a patient treated with radiotherapy plus ipilimumab. These receptors all come from a human donor with non-small cell lung cancer who had stable disease on radiotherapy plus ipilimumab.

The CDR3 DNA reads TGTGCCAGCAGCTTAGGAACGGGGGGCCTCCAAGAGACCCAGTACTTC. Residues: CASSLGTGGLQETQYF. The chain joins TRBV7-7 to TRBJ2-5; D is perhaps TRBD2 (7 bases). Trimming took 1 base from V and 1 from J, leaving 13 bases between them. The CDR3 spans 16 residues. Germline V gene lookup returns CDR1 SSHAT and CDR2 FNYEAQ (reference sequence).

This clone was seen a single time. The chain combines TRBV9 with TRBJ2-2; D not certain. Germline V gene sequence: CDR1 SGDLS, CDR2 YYNGEE. CDR3 length equals 15 residues. Trimming took off 0 bases at V and 4 bases at J, with 10 bases between the two ends. CDR3 in amino acids: CASSVAAPGTGELFF. CDR3 DNA sequence: TGTGCCAGCAGCGTAGCTGCTCCAGGCACCGGGGAGCTGTTTTTT.

This clone came up once. V is TRBV7-2 and J is TRBJ2-3; D remains ambiguous. The CDR3 has 15 residues. CDR1 is SGHTA and CDR2 is FQGNSA in the germline V gene. V was trimmed by 1 base and J by 2 bases, leaving 10 bases between them. The CDR3 nucleotides read TGTGCCAGCAGCTTAGTTGGTCATATCACAGATACGCAGTATTTT. Translating gives CASSLVGHITDTQYF.

This clone was picked up a small number of times. This CDR3 reads CASSRGFQETQYF. CDR3 bases: TGTGCCAGCTCACGGGGCTTCCAAGAGACCCAGTACTTC. The chain uses TRBV18 and TRBJ2-5; D perhaps matches TRBD1 (5 bases). This CDR3 spans 13 amino acids. Germline loops: CDR1 KGHSH, CDR2 LQKENI. V was shortened by 4 bases and J by 1 base, with 7 bases between the two germline ends.

CDR3 amino acids: CASRGMAGEKLFF. The CDR3, as DNA: TGTGCCAGCCGGGGGATGGCGGGTGAAAAACTGTTTTTT. The chain recombines TRBV7-9 with TRBJ1-4; possible D gene TRBD1, 5 bases. Germline-derived CDR1 and CDR2 are SEHNR and FQNEAQ (reference sequence). This CDR3 is 13 amino acids long. Trimming cost V 8 bases and J 7 bases, with 14 bases left between them.

CDR3 bases: TGTGCCAGCAGCTTGAAGGCCGGGACCGCGAATGAAAAACTGTTTTTT. This sequence encodes CASSLKAGTANEKLFF. This chain links TRBV5-5 with TRBJ1-4; perhaps TRBD1 as D (5 bases). CDR3 length: 16 residues. V lost 1 base and J 5 bases, leaving 15 bases between the germline ends. Germline loops: CDR1 SGHKS, CDR2 YYEKEE (reference sequence).

The sample holds one count of this clone. The chain uses TRBV5-1 and TRBJ2-1; D ambiguous. Germline CDR1 and CDR2: SGHRS and YFSETQ. This CDR3 is 15 amino acids long. CDR3 DNA sequence: TGCGTCACCTCGGATAGCTTCAACTCCTACAATGAGCAGTTCTTC. It is translated as CVTSDSFNSYNEQFF.

This clone is medium-sized by share. The DNA of the CDR3 is TGTGCCAGCAGCTTAAGGCGAGTCCAAACCTACGAGCAGTACTTC. Amino acids: CASSLRRVQTYEQYF. The chain employs TRBV7-8 and TRBJ2-7; D is uncertain. Germline V gene lookup returns CDR1 SGHVS and CDR2 FQNEAQ. V lost 2 bases to trimming and J lost 2 bases, with 13 bases between them. This CDR3 is built from 15 residues.

The chain is built from TRBV11-1 and TRBJ2-1, with 8 nucleotides matching TRBD1. The length of the CDR3 is 15 residues. CDR1 and CDR2 (germline): SGHAT, FQDESV (reference sequence). V dropped 1 base and J dropped 7; count of bases not matched to a gene: 6. The CDR3 region is CASSLVQGARNEQFF. In nucleotides, the CDR3 is TGTGCCAGCAGCTTAGTGCAGGGGGCGAGGAATGAGCAGTTCTTC.

The V and J genes are TRBV30 and TRBJ2-7, with TRBD2 identical over 11 bases. This CDR3 contains 14 residues. With V trimmed by 4 bases and J by 5 bases, 7 bases remained unmatched. CDR1 and CDR2 from the germline V gene are GTSNPN and SVGIG (reference sequence). The DNA of the CDR3 is TGTGCCTGGATACTAGCGGGAGTTGTCGACGAGCAGTACTTC. This translates into CAWILAGVVDEQYF.

This clone was counted only a few times. This sequence joins TRBV11-3 and TRBJ1-6; TRBD1 is a possible D gene (6 bases). Germline-derived CDR1 and CDR2 are SGHNT and YENEEA. V was trimmed by 3 bases and J by 7 bases, leaving 16 bases between them. The CDR3 consists of 16 residues. The CDR3 protein is CASSFPGAGPNSPLHF. CDR3 in DNA: TGTGCCAGCAGCTTCCCGGGGGCCGGGCCCAATTCACCCCTCCACTTT.

The rearrangement uses TRBV28 and TRBJ1-2, with TRBD1 as a possible D gene (6 bases). This CDR3 is built from 13 residues. V was shortened by 3 bases and J by 8 bases, with 13 bases between the two germline ends. Germline CDR1 is MDHEN and CDR2 is SYDVKM. CDR3 nucleotide sequence: TGTGCCAGCAGTTTCCGGGGGGCGAGCGGCTACACCTTC. Translating it yields CASSFRGASGYTF.

The V and J genes are TRBV29-1 and TRBJ2-2; 8 bases line up with TRBD2. The CDR3 consists of 14 residues. Germline CDR1 and CDR2: SQVTM and ANQGSEA. V trimming: 3 bases; J trimming: 3 bases; junction bases outside the gene matches: 3. The CDR3 coding sequence is TGCAGCGTTGACCGGGAGGGTGACACCGGGGAGCTGTTTTTT. It translates to CSVDREGDTGELFF.

This clone was seen just once. This chain uses TRBV5-6 with TRBJ1-2, with no clear D. CDR1 and CDR2 from the germline V gene are SGHDT and YYEEEE. V lost 4 bases, J lost 0 bases, and 7 bases lay in between. The CDR3 covers 13 residues. The CDR3, as DNA: TGTGCCAGCAGCCTGACGGCTAACTATGGCTACACCTTC. Protein sequence: CASSLTANYGYTF.

A few counts support this clone. This chain joins TRBV7-9 and TRBJ1-6; a possible D gene is TRBD1 (5 bases). Trimming removed 5 bases at V and 9 bases at J, with 11 bases between. The CDR3 covers 13 residues. Germline V gene sequence: CDR1 SEHNR, CDR2 FQNEAQ (reference sequence). Here the CDR3 reads CASSVQAGSPLHF. The CDR3 coding sequence is TGTGCCAGCAGCGTACAGGCCGGTTCACCCCTCCACTTT.

The chain recombines TRBV28 with TRBJ1-1; 8 bases are shared with TRBD1. CDR1 and CDR2 (germline): MDHEN, SYDVKM. V lost 5 bases, J lost 0 bases, and 8 bases stayed unmatched. The CDR3 runs 16 residues. Here the CDR3 reads CASSPRTGSVNTEAFF. DNA of the CDR3: TGTGCCAGCAGTCCCCGGACAGGGTCGGTGAACACTGAAGCTTTCTTT.

This chain links TRBV5-5 with TRBJ2-3; D perhaps matches TRBD2 (5 bases). The CDR3 sequence is 13 residues long. CDR1 and CDR2 from the germline V gene are SGHKS and YYEKEE (reference sequence). V was clipped by 5 bases and J by 3 bases, with 10 bases between them. This CDR3 is CASRAEGTDTQYF. The CDR3 nucleotides read TGTGCCAGCAGGGCAGAGGGAACAGATACGCAGTATTTT.

This clone was seen a few times. The CDR3 sequence is CASSLTPPLHF. The CDR3 DNA follows: TGTGCCAGCAGTTTAACCCCACCCCTCCACTTT. This chain links TRBV28 with TRBJ1-6; unclear D gene. The CDR3 is 11 amino acids. With 2 bases removed from V and 11 bases from J, the gap between germline ends came to 4 bases. Germline V gives CDR1 MDHEN, CDR2 SYDVKM.

This chain links TRBV10-2 with TRBJ2-7, with 7 bases fitting TRBD2. The ends lost 9 bases at V and 5 bases at J; junction bases unmatched: 4. This CDR3 has 11 residues. Germline lookup yields CDR1 WSHSY and CDR2 SAAADI. CDR3 nucleotides: TGCGCCAGTGGACTAGTCCACGAGCAGTACTTC. It yields the protein CASGLVHEQYF.

This chain uses TRBV5-1 with TRBJ1-2; 12 bases map to TRBD1. The junction had 8 bases not matched to a gene; V was cut back by 4 bases and J by 4 bases. Germline values: CDR1 SGHRS, CDR2 YFSETQ. The CDR3 covers 16 residues. This CDR3 reads CASSRGTGGLSYGYTF. The CDR3 DNA reads as TGCGCCAGCAGCAGGGGGACAGGGGGCCTGAGCTATGGCTACACCTTC.

V gene TRBV11-2 combines with J gene TRBJ2-1; TRBD2 matches at 11 bases. Germline CDR1 and CDR2: SGHAT and FQNNGV. The junction had 9 bases not matched to a gene; V was cut back by 3 bases and J by 14 bases. This CDR3 is built from 14 residues. The CDR3 DNA reads as TGTGCCAGCAGCTTTGACTCTACTAGCGGGAGAGAGTTCTTC. This sequence encodes CASSFDSTSGREFF.

The chain uses TRBV19 and TRBJ1-1; tentatively, D is TRBD1 (6 bases). The CDR3 sequence is 14 residues long. Looked up from germline, CDR1 is LNHDA and CDR2 is SQIVND (reference sequence). V shed 7 bases and J shed 0 bases, with 12 bases lying between them. The CDR3 sequence: CASTVDRLNTEAFF. As DNA, the CDR3 is TGTGCCAGTACCGTGGACAGACTGAACACTGAAGCTTTCTTT.

The gene calls are TRBV4-2 and TRBJ2-1; 10 bases fit TRBD2. Germline lookup yields CDR1 LGHNA and CDR2 YNFKEQ. The CDR3 contains 18 residues. Trimming cost V 0 bases and J 7 bases; bases outside gene matches: 12. The CDR3 coding sequence is TGTGCCAGCAGCCAAGATCCCCTCAGCGGGGGGGCCAAGAATGAGCAGTTCTTC. Translated, it gives CASSQDPLSGGAKNEQFF.